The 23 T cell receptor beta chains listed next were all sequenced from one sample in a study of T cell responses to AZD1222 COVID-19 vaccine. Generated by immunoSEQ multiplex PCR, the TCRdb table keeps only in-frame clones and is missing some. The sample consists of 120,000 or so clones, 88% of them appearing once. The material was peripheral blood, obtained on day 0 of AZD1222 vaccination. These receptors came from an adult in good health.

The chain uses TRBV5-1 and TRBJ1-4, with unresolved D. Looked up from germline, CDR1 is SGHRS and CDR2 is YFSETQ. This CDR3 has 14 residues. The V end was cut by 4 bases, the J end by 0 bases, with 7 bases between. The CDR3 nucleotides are TGCGCCAGCAGCCCGACACCAACTAATGAAAAACTGTTTTTT. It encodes CASSPTPTNEKLFF. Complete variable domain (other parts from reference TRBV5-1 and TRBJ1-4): KAGVTQTPRYLIKTRGQQVTLSCSPISGHRSVSWYQQTPGQGLQFLFEYFSETQRNKGNFPGRFSGRQFSNSRSEMNVSTLELGDSALYLCASSPTPTNEKLFFGSGTQLSVL.

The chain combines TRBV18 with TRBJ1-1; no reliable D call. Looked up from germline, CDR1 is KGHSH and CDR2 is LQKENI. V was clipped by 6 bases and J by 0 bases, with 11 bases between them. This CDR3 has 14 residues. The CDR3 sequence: CASSRARLNTEAFF. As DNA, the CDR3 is TGTGCCAGCTCCCGGGCCCGACTGAACACTGAAGCTTTCTTT.

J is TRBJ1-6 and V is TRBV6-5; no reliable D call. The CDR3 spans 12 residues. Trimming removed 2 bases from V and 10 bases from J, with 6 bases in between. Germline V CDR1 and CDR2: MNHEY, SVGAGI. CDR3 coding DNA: TGTGCCAGCAGTTACACGCAATCACCCCTCCACTTT. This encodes CASSYTQSPLHF.

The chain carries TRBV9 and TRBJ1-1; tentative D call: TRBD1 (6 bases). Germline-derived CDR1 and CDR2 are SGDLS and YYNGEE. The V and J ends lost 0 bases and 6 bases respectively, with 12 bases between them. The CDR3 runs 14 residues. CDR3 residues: CASSVATEGAEAFF. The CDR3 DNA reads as TGTGCCAGCAGCGTAGCTACAGAGGGGGCTGAAGCTTTCTTT.

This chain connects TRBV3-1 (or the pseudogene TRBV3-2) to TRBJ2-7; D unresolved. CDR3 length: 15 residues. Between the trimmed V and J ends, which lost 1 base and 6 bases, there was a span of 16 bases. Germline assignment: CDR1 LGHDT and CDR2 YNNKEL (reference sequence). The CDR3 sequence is CASSQARTPTSEQYF. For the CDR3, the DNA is TGTGCCAGCAGCCAAGCCCGGACGCCCACCTCCGAGCAGTACTTC.

CDR3: CASSPPSGHQPYEQYF. The CDR3 DNA reads TGTGCCAGTAGTCCGCCCTCGGGACACCAACCTTACGAGCAGTACTTC. This chain uses TRBV19 with TRBJ2-7, with D possibly matching TRBD1 (6 bases). CDR3 length: 16 amino acids. Germline-derived CDR1 and CDR2 are LNHDA and SQIVND (reference sequence). The ends were cut back, 5 bases at V and 4 bases at J, with 21 bases in the middle.

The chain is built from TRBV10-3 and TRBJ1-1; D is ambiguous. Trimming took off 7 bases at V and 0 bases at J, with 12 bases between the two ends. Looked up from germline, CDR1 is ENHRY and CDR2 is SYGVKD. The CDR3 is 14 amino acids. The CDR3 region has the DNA TGTGCCATCACAAACCTGAACATGAACACTGAAGCTTTCTTT. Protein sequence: CAITNLNMNTEAFF.

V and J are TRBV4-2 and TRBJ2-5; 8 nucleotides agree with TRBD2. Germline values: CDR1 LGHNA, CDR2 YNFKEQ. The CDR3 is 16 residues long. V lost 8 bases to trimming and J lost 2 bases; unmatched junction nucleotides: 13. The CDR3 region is CASRETGRVRQETQYF. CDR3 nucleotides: TGTGCCAGCCGGGAAACCGGGAGGGTTAGACAAGAGACCCAGTACTTC.

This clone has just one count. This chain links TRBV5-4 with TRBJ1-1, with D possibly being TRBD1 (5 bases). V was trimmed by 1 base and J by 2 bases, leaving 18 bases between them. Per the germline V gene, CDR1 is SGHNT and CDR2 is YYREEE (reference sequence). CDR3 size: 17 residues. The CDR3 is CASSLSIEDGGNTEAFF. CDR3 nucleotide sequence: TGTGCCAGCAGCTTGTCAATTGAGGATGGGGGAAACACTGAAGCTTTCTTT.

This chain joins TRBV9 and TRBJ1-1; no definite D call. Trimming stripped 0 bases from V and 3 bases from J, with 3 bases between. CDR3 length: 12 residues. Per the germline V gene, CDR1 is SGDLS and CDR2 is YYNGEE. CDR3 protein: CASSVGDTEAFF. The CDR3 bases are TGTGCCAGCAGCGTAGGAGACACTGAAGCTTTCTTT.

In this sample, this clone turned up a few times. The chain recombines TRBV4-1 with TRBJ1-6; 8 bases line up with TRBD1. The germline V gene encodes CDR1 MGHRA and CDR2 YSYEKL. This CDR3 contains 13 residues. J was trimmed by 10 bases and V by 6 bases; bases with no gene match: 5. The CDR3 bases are TGCGCCAGCAGAAGACAGGGGAGCTCACCCCTCCACTTT. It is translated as CASRRQGSSPLHF.

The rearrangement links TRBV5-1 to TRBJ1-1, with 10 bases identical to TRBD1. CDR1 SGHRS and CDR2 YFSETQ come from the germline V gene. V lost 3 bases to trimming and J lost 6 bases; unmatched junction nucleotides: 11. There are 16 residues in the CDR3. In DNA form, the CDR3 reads TGCGCCAGCAGCTGGGACAGGGGAAAGAGGAGCGCTGAAGCTTTCTTT. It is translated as CASSWDRGKRSAEAFF.

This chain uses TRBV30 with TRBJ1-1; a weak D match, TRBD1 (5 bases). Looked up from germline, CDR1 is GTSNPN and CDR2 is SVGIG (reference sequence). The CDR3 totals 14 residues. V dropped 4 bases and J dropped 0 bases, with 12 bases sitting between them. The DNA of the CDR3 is TGTGCCTGGAATTCCGGGGGGATGAACACTGAAGCTTTCTTT. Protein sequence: CAWNSGGMNTEAFF.

CDR3 sequence: CASSFQGGNTEAFF. CDR3 DNA sequence: TGTGCCAGCAGTTTCCAGGGGGGGAACACTGAAGCTTTCTTT. The chain carries TRBV6-5 and TRBJ1-1; TRBD1 agrees at 7 bases. Germline V gene data show CDR1 as MNHEY and CDR2 as SVGAGI. The CDR3 has 14 amino acids. Trimming at V came to 4 bases and at J to 1 base, leaving 3 bases not matched to a gene.

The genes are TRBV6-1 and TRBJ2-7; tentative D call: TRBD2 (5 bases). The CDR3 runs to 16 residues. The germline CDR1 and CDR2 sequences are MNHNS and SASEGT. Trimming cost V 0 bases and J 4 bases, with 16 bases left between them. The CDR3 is CASSEAGRPTRYEQYF. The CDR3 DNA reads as TGTGCCAGCAGTGAAGCGGGCAGGCCCACTAGGTACGAGCAGTACTTC.

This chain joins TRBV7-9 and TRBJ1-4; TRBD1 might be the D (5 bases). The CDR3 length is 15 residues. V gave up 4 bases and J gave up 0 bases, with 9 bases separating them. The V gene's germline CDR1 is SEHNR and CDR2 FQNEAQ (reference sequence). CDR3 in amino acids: CASSSYRSTNEKLFF. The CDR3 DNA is TGTGCCAGCAGCTCCTACAGGTCAACTAATGAAAAACTGTTTTTT.

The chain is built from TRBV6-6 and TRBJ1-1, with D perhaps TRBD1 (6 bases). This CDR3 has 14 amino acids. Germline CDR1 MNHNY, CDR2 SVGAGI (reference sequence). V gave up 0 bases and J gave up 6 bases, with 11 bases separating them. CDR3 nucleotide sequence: TGTGCCAGCAGTTACTCGTCCGGGGGCTCTGAAGCTTTCTTT. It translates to CASSYSSGGSEAFF.

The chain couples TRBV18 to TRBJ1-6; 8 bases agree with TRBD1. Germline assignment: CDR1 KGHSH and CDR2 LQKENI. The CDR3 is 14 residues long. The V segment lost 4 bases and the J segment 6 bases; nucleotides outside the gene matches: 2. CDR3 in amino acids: CASSQDRVNSPLHF. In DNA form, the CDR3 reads TGTGCCAGCTCACAGGACAGGGTTAATTCACCCCTCCACTTT.

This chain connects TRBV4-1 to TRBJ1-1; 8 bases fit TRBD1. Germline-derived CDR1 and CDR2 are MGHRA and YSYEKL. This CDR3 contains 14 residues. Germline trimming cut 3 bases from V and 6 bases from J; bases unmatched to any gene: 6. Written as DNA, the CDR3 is TGCGCCAGCAGCCATGGACAGGGTAAAGCTGAAGCTTTCTTT. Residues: CASSHGQGKAEAFF.

Here the CDR3 reads CATQGTPTGELFF. CDR3 bases: TGTGCCACCCAGGGGACTCCGACCGGGGAGCTGTTTTTT. The chain couples TRBV10-3 to TRBJ2-2; D is perhaps TRBD1 or TRBD2 (6 bases each). Germline V CDR1 and CDR2: ENHRY, SYGVKD. The CDR3 sequence is 13 residues long. Trimming took 10 bases from V and 5 from J, leaving 14 bases between them.

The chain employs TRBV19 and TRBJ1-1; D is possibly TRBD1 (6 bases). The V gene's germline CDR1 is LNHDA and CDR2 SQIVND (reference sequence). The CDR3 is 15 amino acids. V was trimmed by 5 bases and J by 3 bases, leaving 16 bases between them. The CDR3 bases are TGTGCCAGTAGTCCAGGAAACGGACAGTACACTGAAGCTTTCTTT. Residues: CASSPGNGQYTEAFF.

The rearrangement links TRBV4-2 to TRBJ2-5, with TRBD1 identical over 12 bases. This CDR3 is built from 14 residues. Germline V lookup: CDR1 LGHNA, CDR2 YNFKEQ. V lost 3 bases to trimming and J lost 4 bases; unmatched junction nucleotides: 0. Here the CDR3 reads CASSQGQGAETQYF. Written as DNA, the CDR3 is TGTGCCAGCAGCCAGGGACAGGGGGCAGAGACCCAGTACTTC.

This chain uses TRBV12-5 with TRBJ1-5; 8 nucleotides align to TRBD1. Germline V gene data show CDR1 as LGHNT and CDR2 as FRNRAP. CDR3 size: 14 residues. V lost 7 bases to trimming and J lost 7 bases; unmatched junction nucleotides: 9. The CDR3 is CASAPQGAKQPQHF. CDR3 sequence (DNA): TGTGCTAGTGCCCCCCAGGGGGCGAAACAGCCCCAGCATTTT.